This TCR beta chain stems from a study of OX40 agonist ivuxolimab in advanced cancers. Study summary: The patients received agonistic anti-OX40 (CD134) antibody ivuxolimab.

Autoimmune disease history or systemic immunosuppression was exclusionary. The repertoire was sequenced with immunoSEQ multiplex PCR; TCRdb's copy has only in-frame clones and lacks some. Among about 51,000 clones listed, 88% were seen once. The V gene lost 6 bases and the J gene lost 11 bases, with 20 bases spanning the gap. CDR1 and CDR2 (germline): LNHNV, YYDKDF (reference sequence). The length of the CDR3 is 13 residues. This sequence joins TRBV15 and TRBJ2-7; D possibly uses TRBD1 or TRBD2 (6 bases each). This TCR was recovered from an adult with an advanced solid tumor such as melanoma, head and neck, liver or kidney cancer. The sequencing used CD4+ or CD8+ T cells sorted from blood, collected in a trial of the OX40 agonist ivuxolimab. The CDR3 DNA is TGTGCCACCAGTAGGGACTTTACAGGGATTGAGTACTTC. This codes for CATSRDFTGIEYF.